The rows below give T cell receptor beta chains drawn from one sample of a study of shared T cell receptors in the human thymus. Generated by immunoSEQ multiplex PCR, the TCRdb table keeps only in-frame clones and is missing some. Seen here are under 850,000 clones, over 75% observed once, and the top ten hold 0.0085% to 0.012%. The sample was also linked to a second study, of human thymus T cells.

Sequencing was done on a sample of thymocytes. All receptors come from a boy younger than two with a congenital heart defect. Both conserved end residues are trimmed from each CDR3.

V gene	J gene	CDR3 protein
TRBV4-3	TRBJ2-2	ASSPLRGADTGELF
TRBV18	TRBJ1-2	ASSPTGVGYT
TRBV25-1	TRBJ2-7	ASSEKGTGSYEQY
TRBV27	TRBJ2-7	ASSLRRALSGDEQY
TRBV28	TRBJ2-7	ASSHPGTGGCYSYEQY
TRBV11-2	TRBJ1-4	ASSLEKRRSQGEKLF
TRBV12-2	TRBJ2-7	ASRLKLDEQY
TRBV5-1	TRBJ2-5	ASSSGTGRIRETQY
TRBV19	TRBJ1-3	ASGQGAHSGNTIY
TRBV7-2	TRBJ2-1	ASSPDQKTSDYNEQF
TRBV15	TRBJ2-1	ATSRSPWTSGLYNEQF
TRBV11-2	TRBJ2-7	ASSPVPGYEQY
TRBV11-2	TRBJ1-5	ASSLGAIDRDSNQPQH
TRBV27	TRBJ2-7	ASSGGPSYEQY
TRBV2	TRBJ2-1	ASSGGLAGVVGYYNEQF
TRBV18	TRBJ2-5	ASSPLTNSGETQY
TRBV6-5	TRBJ2-7	ASSHHDRASYEQY
TRBV6-5	TRBJ1-1	ASSCRTGMNTEAF
TRBV29-1	TRBJ1-2	SVSPGTPAGGYT
TRBV7-6	TRBJ2-7	ASSRRDYRLYEQY
TRBV19	TRBJ2-3	ASSIREERQTRSTDTQY
TRBV30	TRBJ2-3	AWSPQRDADTQY
TRBV5-1	TRBJ2-6	ASSPGGSGANVLT
TRBV5-1	TRBJ2-7	ASTLAPTYEQY
TRBV5-6	TRBJ1-4	ASSLGPAGNEKLF
TRBV6-6	TRBJ2-2	ASSYSRVAGELF
TRBV10-1	TRBJ2-3	ASSGPEQSTDTQY
TRBV9	TRBJ2-7	ASSVEGVDTGQY
TRBV7-4	TRBJ2-1	ASSSAGDPAYNEQF
TRBV5-3	TRBJ2-3	ARSLQAASECTDTQY
TRBV7-9	TRBJ2-7	ASSLVQAEQY
TRBV28	TRBJ2-1	ASSLSAAGENEQF
TRBV6-6	TRBJ2-2	ASSYTGNTGELF
TRBV6-1	TRBJ2-7	ASRVRGGTYEQY
TRBV28	TRBJ2-7	ASSLVGQGAYEQY
TRBV10-3	TRBJ2-1	AISDRDFTYNEQF
TRBV28	TRBJ2-2	ASSLPLLAANTGELF
TRBV28	TRBJ2-1	ASSPGGVSGRSNEQF
TRBV29-1	TRBJ2-7	SVGGQFFLGTDEQY
TRBV4-2	TRBJ2-3	ASSQALDRVETDTQY
TRBV27	TRBJ2-7	ASRTQGAHYEQY
TRBV19	TRBJ2-7	ASSTGGGPNNYEQY
TRBV4-2	TRBJ2-1	ASSQGTCGGRSYNEQF
TRBV7-9	TRBJ2-3	ASSFRGVGTDTQY
TRBV4-1	TRBJ2-2	ASSQDGLAGGSNTGELF
TRBV2	TRBJ2-7	ASRTGGEQY
TRBV2	TRBJ1-1	ASRAPQTGDEAF
TRBV11-2	TRBJ1-2	ASSRTEGGGPLDYGYT
TRBV7-3	TRBJ2-1	ASINGTTENNEQF
TRBV10-3	TRBJ2-1	AISESLRQGCDNEQF
TRBV5-1	TRBJ2-1	ASSLAAGTVVDEQF
TRBV30	TRBJ1-1	ASGNTEAF
TRBV2	TRBJ1-2	ASSEAVWRFYGYT
TRBV28	TRBJ2-3	ASSLRASGFSTDTQY
TRBV7-2	TRBJ1-2	ASSTGTGVNPNYGYT